This T cell receptor beta chain comes out of a study of T-cell reconstitution after alpha-beta-depleted transplantation in children. This sample's TCRbeta library carried unique molecular identifier barcodes. Using its own MiXCR run on the PCR reads, TCRdb lists one record per CDR3 protein. Of just under 550,000 distinct CDR3 sequences listed, around 20% were seen once; the top ten hold 3.3%. CDR1 and CDR2 (germline): SQVTM, ANQGSEA. V trimming: 4 bases; J trimming: 5 bases; junction bases outside the gene matches: 7. The CDR3 runs to 13 residues. Sample: PBMCs from the stem cell graft donor, taken from the stem cell graft. This receptor was identified in a human donor who donated a stem cell graft to a child with acute lymphoblastic leukemia. The chain is built from TRBV29-1 and TRBJ2-5; TRBD1 agrees at 7 bases. DNA for the CDR3: TGCAGCGTTGGAAGGGGGCGCACGGAGACCCAGTACTTC. Amino acids: CSVGRGRTETQYF.